The 10 T cell receptor beta chains below come from one sample, sequenced in a study of CD8+ T cells in alopecia areata (dated by TCRdb to 2017 to 2018). The library was obtained by the immunoSEQ multiplex PCR assay. RNA was extracted from all samples and reverse transcribed into cDNA, which served as template for TCR sequencing. TCRdb re-hosts the immuneACCESS table, in-frame sequences only. Its copies lack some clones; in the studies checked, an unresolved V gene accounts for under half of them, and the cause for the rest is not known. This sample holds around 150,000 clones; around four fifths were observed only once. The biggest ten clones account for around 25% of the sample. What this sample's time point label stands for: roughly 27 days on oral tofacitinib. Interpreted using the paper, the treatment or condition label stands for: oral pan-JAK inhibitor, 5-10 mg twice daily. The sample in question was CD8+ T cells sorted from blood, obtained at week 4, from a patient treated with tofacitinib. These receptors originate from a human donor with alopecia areata.

The rearrangement joins TRBV6-5 to TRBJ2-7; TRBD1 matches at 9 bases. V dropped 6 bases and J dropped 5; count of bases not matched to a gene: 11. The CDR3 spans 15 residues. Germline V lookup: CDR1 MNHEY, CDR2 SVGAGI. CDR3 residues: CASSPPWTGENEQYF. CDR3 nucleotide sequence: TGTGCCAGCAGCCCTCCTTGGACAGGGGAGAACGAGCAGTACTTC.

The V and J genes are TRBV2 and TRBJ2-7, with a tentative D call TRBD2 (5 bases). V was trimmed by 6 bases and J by 5 bases, leaving 17 bases between them. Per the germline V gene, CDR1 is SNHLY and CDR2 is FYNNEI. This CDR3 is 14 amino acids long. The CDR3 spells CASSGSGGSDEQYF. In DNA form, the CDR3 reads TGTGCCAGCAGCGGCTCAGGAGGATCCGACGAGCAGTACTTC.

The chain carries TRBV29-1 and TRBJ1-2; maybe TRBD1 (5 bases). The CDR3 has 18 residues. Trimming cost V 3 bases and J 3 bases, with 26 bases left between them. The germline CDR1 and CDR2 sequences are SQVTM and ANQGSEA. CDR3 nucleotides: TGCAGCGTTGACTCCTCTAGGAAGGAAGGGGATTCGTACTATGGCTACACCTTC. It codes for CSVDSSRKEGDSYYGYTF. Supplemented by reference TRBV29-1 and TRBJ1-2, the full variable domain reads SAVISQKPSRDICQRGTSLTIQCQVDSQVTMMFWYRQQPGQSLTLIATANQGSEATYESGFVIDKFPISRPNLTFSTLTVSNMSPEDSSIYLCSVDSSRKEGDSYYGYTFGSGTRLTVV.

The count of this clone is one. The rearrangement joins TRBV9 to TRBJ1-2; no definite D call. V was trimmed by 7 bases and J by 4 bases, leaving 17 bases between them. The CDR3 consists of 14 residues. Germline lookup yields CDR1 SGDLS and CDR2 YYNGEE. This chain's CDR3 is CASGEDRASYGYTF. In DNA, the CDR3 is TGTGCCAGCGGGGAAGACCGGGCCTCCTATGGCTACACCTTC.

This chain uses TRBV19 with TRBJ1-5; TRBD1 matches 7 bases. V was clipped by 7 bases and J by 5 bases; unmatched bases: 11. The CDR3 has 15 amino acids. CDR1 and CDR2 from the germline V gene are LNHDA and SQIVND (reference sequence). The DNA of the CDR3 is TGTGCCAGTACCCTGGGGCGACAGGGCCATCAGCCCCAGCATTTT. Residues: CASTLGRQGHQPQHF.

The chain joins TRBV27 to TRBJ2-1, with D uncertain. This CDR3 is built from 14 residues. Germline CDR1 reads MNHEY; CDR2 reads SMNVEV (reference sequence). V was pared by 0 bases and J by 9 bases, with 12 bases between. The CDR3 bases are TGTGCCAGCAGTTTATCGGGGTCCGGTAGTGAGCAGTTCTTC. Amino acids: CASSLSGSGSEQFF.

The chain combines TRBV11-1 with TRBJ1-2; D perhaps matches TRBD1 (5 bases). The CDR3 has 13 amino acids. With 2 bases removed from V and 3 bases from J, the gap between germline ends came to 7 bases. Germline V gene sequence: CDR1 SGHAT, CDR2 FQDESV (reference sequence). The CDR3 sequence is CASSLLGDYGYTF. In DNA, the CDR3 is TGTGCCAGCAGCTTATTGGGGGACTATGGCTACACCTTC.

The rearrangement joins TRBV7-2 to TRBJ2-3, with 9 bases that match TRBD2. Unmatched junction bases numbered 10, after V lost 5 bases and J lost 4 bases. This CDR3 spans 16 amino acids. Germline CDR1 and CDR2: SGHTA and FQGNSA. For the CDR3, the DNA is TGTGCCAGCAGCCCTAGCGGGGCCGCCTCAGCAGATACGCAGTATTTT. Translation gives CASSPSGAASADTQYF.

This clone has only a few counts. The chain links TRBV7-9 to TRBJ2-2; the match to TRBD2 covers 8 bases. Germline V gene data show CDR1 as SEHNR and CDR2 as FQNEAQ (reference sequence). The CDR3 spans 15 residues. The J segment lost 3 bases and the V segment lost 3 bases, leaving 3 bases of the junction unmatched. CDR3 in DNA: TGTGCCAGCAGCTTCGGGGGGGCCGACACCGGGGAGCTGTTTTTT. Translated: CASSFGGADTGELFF.

The rearrangement joins TRBV2 to TRBJ1-1; D not resolved. Germline V gene lookup returns CDR1 SNHLY and CDR2 FYNNEI. Trimming removed 0 bases at V and 5 bases at J, with 13 bases between. CDR3 length: 15 amino acids. CDR3: CASSEAKVQDTEAFF. DNA of the CDR3: TGTGCCAGCAGTGAAGCTAAGGTCCAGGATACTGAAGCTTTCTTT.